This TCR beta chain was obtained from a study of shared clonotypes between healthy human individuals. Regarding the study as a whole: With several donors compared, around 5.4% of naive CD4 clonotypes were shared. In this cohort, only blood was sampled, and tissue repertoires likely differ. Estimated clonotype richness was generally higher in naive than memory subsets.

Repertoires were generated with immunoSEQ multiplex PCR, while TCRdb's copy carries only in-frame clones and drops some. The profile shows approximately 1,500,000 clones, around 98% of them singletons. Subsets obtained from CD4+ cells comprised CD45RA+ naive and CD45RA-negative memory cells. This clone has a single count. Its antigen is not known. The specimen sequenced was naive CD4+ T cells sorted from blood. The subset: CD45RA+ positively selected. This TCR was recovered from a man under 40 in good health.

The CDR3 bases are TGTGCCAGCAGCAAGGGGGGGTCGAACACTGAAGCTTTCTTT. Its protein product is CASSKGGSNTEAFF. The rearrangement joins TRBV11-3 to TRBJ1-1; tentative D call: TRBD1 (6 bases). Germline V gene sequence: CDR1 SGHNT, CDR2 YENEEA. This CDR3 has 14 residues. With 5 bases removed from V and 1 base from J, the gap between germline ends came to 11 bases.